A selection of T cell receptor beta chains follows, all from one sample in a study of blood T cells in healthy people across ages. Using its own MiXCR run on the 5' RACE reads, TCRdb lists one record per CDR3 protein. The sample lists about 570,000 distinct CDR3 sequences; 27% were seen once. The source material was blood. These receptors all come from a woman in her 70s in good health. Both conserved end residues are part of each CDR3. The order of the fields is V gene, D gene, clone size, J gene, CDR3 length, CDR3 protein, CDR3 DNA. D genes are given only for firm matches. Not all rows give a size; the values are once, few, many and, for expanded clones, a class.

>TRBV7-2|TRBD2|-|TRBJ2-1|15
CASSLDTGTRPRGGF
TGTGCCAGCAGCCTAGATACCGGGACTAGGCCTCGGGGCGGCTTC
>TRBV4-2|-|many|TRBJ2-7|12
CASSQGAYEQYF
TGTGCCAGCAGCCAAGGGGCTTACGAGCAGTACTTC
>TRBV18|-|-|TRBJ1-2|13
CASSPDRLNGYTF
TGTGCCAGCTCTCCCGACAGACTAAATGGCTACACCTTC
>TRBV12-3/TRBV12-4|-|-|TRBJ2-4|15
CASSLSDLAKNIQYF
TGTGCCAGCAGTCTTTCTGATCTAGCCAAAAACATTCAGTACTTC
>TRBV2|-|-|TRBJ2-4|14
CASAFWEDKNIQYF
TGTGCCTCCGCTTTCTGGGAGGACAAAAACATTCAGTACTTC
>TRBV20-1|-|-|TRBJ1-1|11
CSASVTSEAFF
TGCAGTGCTAGTGTGACGTCTGAAGCTTTCTTT
>TRBV7-2|-|few|TRBJ2-6|17
CASSFLGGSSGANVLTF
TGTGCCAGCAGCTTCCTAGGGGGAAGCTCTGGGGCCAACGTCCTGACTTTC
>TRBV11-3|TRBD2|few|TRBJ2-1|16
CASSGLGGGSYNEQFF
TGTGCCAGCAGCGGGCTGGGGGGGGGCTCCTACAATGAGCAGTTCTTC
>TRBV7-2|TRBD2|-|TRBJ2-3|16
CASSLGGAGGTDTQYF
TGTGCCAGCAGCTTAGGAGGAGCGGGGGGAACAGATACGCAGTATTTT
>TRBV6-1|TRBD2|few|TRBJ2-1|16
CASSAHPSGAHNEQFF
TGTGCCAGCAGTGCACATCCTAGCGGGGCACACAATGAGCAGTTCTTC
>TRBV24-1|TRBD1|few|TRBJ2-5|15
CATSGPGQGSETQYF
TGTGCCACCAGTGGTCCGGGACAGGGGAGCGAGACCCAGTACTTC
>TRBV28|-|-|TRBJ2-5|13
CASLQGGGETQYF
TGTGCCAGTCTCCAAGGCGGCGGGGAGACCCAGTACTTC
>TRBV20-1|TRBD2|few|TRBJ2-5|15
CSAREGTSGEETQYF
TGCAGTGCTAGAGAGGGGACTAGCGGGGAAGAGACCCAGTACTTC
>TRBV5-1|-|few|TRBJ1-1|13
CASSDTEGTEAFF
TGCGCCAGCAGCGATACAGAAGGCACTGAAGCTTTCTTT
>TRBV6-1|-|few|TRBJ2-4|14
CASSETVAKNIQYF
TGTGCCAGCAGTGAAACCGTAGCCAAAAACATTCAGTACTTC
>TRBV9|TRBD1|-|TRBJ1-1|16
CASSVRGDRMNTEAFF
TGTGCCAGCAGCGTCAGGGGGGACCGTATGAACACTGAAGCTTTCTTT
>TRBV6-5|-|few|TRBJ1-4|15
CASSGVGAANEKLFF
TGTGCCAGCAGCGGAGTGGGGGCCGCTAATGAAAAACTGTTTTTT
>TRBV7-2|-|once|TRBJ2-5|14
CASSATRAQETQYF
TGTGCCAGCAGCGCAACTAGAGCCCAGGAGACCCAGTACTTC
>TRBV24-1|-|few|TRBJ2-1|17
CATSDFDLGNPYNEQFF
TGTGCCACCAGTGATTTCGACCTCGGGAACCCATACAATGAGCAGTTCTTC
>TRBV16|-|-|TRBJ1-5|15
CASSQFAQNNQPQHF
TGTGCCAGCAGCCAGTTTGCACAGAACAATCAGCCCCAGCATTTT
>TRBV9|-|-|TRBJ1-2|15
CASSVGQTSRYGYTF
TGTGCCAGCAGCGTAGGCCAGACCTCCCGCTATGGCTACACCTTC
>TRBV20-1|-|-|TRBJ2-7|13
CSARQGSTYEQYF
TGCAGTGCTAGGCAGGGCTCGACCTACGAGCAGTACTTC
>TRBV20-1|-|-|TRBJ2-1|13
CSARVGVHNEQFF
TGCAGTGCTAGAGTCGGGGTACACAATGAGCAGTTCTTC
>TRBV29-1|-|few|TRBJ1-1|12
CSVGELGTEAFF
TGCAGCGTTGGGGAATTAGGGACTGAAGCTTTCTTT
>TRBV3-1|TRBD2|few|TRBJ2-2|18
CASSHLAGTSYSPGELFF
TGTGCCAGCAGCCACTTAGCCGGGACTAGCTATTCACCCGGGGAGCTGTTTTTT
>TRBV4-3|-|-|TRBJ2-5|14
CASSQVRAAETQYF
TGCGCCAGCAGCCAAGTCCGGGCGGCTGAGACCCAGTACTTC
>TRBV12-3/TRBV12-4|-|few|TRBJ1-2|15
CASSFPGNLPGGYTF
TGTGCCAGCAGTTTTCCGGGGAACCTACCTGGAGGCTACACCTTC
>TRBV20-1|-|few|TRBJ1-4|13
CSGTGGSGEKLFF
TGCAGTGGTACCGGGGGCTCGGGTGAAAAACTGTTTTTT
>TRBV11-2|TRBD2|few|TRBJ2-5|17
CASSLGRSAGGRETQYF
TGTGCCAGCAGCTTAGGGCGTTCGGCGGGGGGTCGAGAGACCCAGTACTTC
>TRBV7-2|-|-|TRBJ2-1|15
CTSSGPVKVYNEQFF
TGTACCAGCAGCGGCCCTGTGAAGGTTTACAATGAGCAGTTCTTC
>TRBV7-9|-|-|TRBJ1-1|15
CASSLTPTGETEAFF
TGTGCCAGCAGCTTAACACCGACGGGGGAGACTGAAGCTTTCTTT
>TRBV6-5|-|once|TRBJ1-2|13
CASSTVSEHGYTF
TGTGCCAGCAGTACCGTCAGCGAACATGGCTACACCTTC
>TRBV4-1|TRBD2|-|TRBJ2-7|15
CASSQSSGDSYEQYF
TGCGCCAGCAGCCAATCGAGCGGGGACTCCTACGAGCAGTACTTC
>TRBV7-2|-|many|TRBJ1-4|15
CASSLDGTTNEKLFF
TGTGCCAGCAGCCTGGACGGTACAACTAATGAAAAACTGTTTTTT
>TRBV10-3|-|-|TRBJ2-7|11
CAISETYEQYF
TGTGCCATCAGTGAAACCTACGAGCAGTACTTC
>TRBV19|-|-|TRBJ2-5|15
CASSNSGISQETQYF
TGTGCCAGTAGTAACTCCGGGATCTCGCAAGAGACCCAGTACTTC
>TRBV9|-|-|TRBJ1-4|14
CASSDNNPGEKLFF
TGTGCCAGCAGCGACAACAATCCAGGCGAAAAACTGTTTTTT
>TRBV5-1|TRBD2|-|TRBJ2-2|15
CASSYSGVITGELFF
TGCGCCAGCAGCTACAGCGGGGTGATCACCGGGGAGCTGTTTTTT
>TRBV5-6|-|few|TRBJ2-6|16
CASRPPRAAGANVLTF
TGTGCCAGCAGACCTCCCCGGGCAGCTGGGGCCAACGTCCTGACTTTC
>TRBV5-1|TRBD1|-|TRBJ2-5|17
CASSPGPGQGGKETQYF
TGCGCCAGCAGCCCTGGGCCCGGACAGGGGGGGAAAGAGACCCAGTACTTC
>TRBV12-3/TRBV12-4|-|few|TRBJ2-1|11
CASSFYYEQFF
TGTGCCAGCAGTTTCTACTATGAGCAGTTCTTC
>TRBV20-1|-|few|TRBJ2-7|15
CSARDPSGTAYEQYF
TGCAGTGCTAGAGATCCTAGTGGCACCGCCTACGAGCAGTACTTC
>TRBV13|-|-|TRBJ2-5|14
CASGPERTQETQYF
TGTGCCAGCGGCCCAGAGCGGACCCAAGAGACCCAGTACTTC
>TRBV6-5|-|few|TRBJ1-3|11
CASSPGTGIYF
TGTGCCAGCAGCCCCGGGACTGGCATATATTTT
>TRBV5-4|TRBD1|few|TRBJ2-2|16
CASSSRTGGTAGELFF
TGTGCCAGCAGCTCCAGGACAGGGGGCACCGCCGGGGAGCTGTTTTTT
>TRBV7-9|-|few|TRBJ2-1|11
CASSISNEQFF
TGTGCCAGCAGCATAAGCAATGAGCAGTTCTTC
>TRBV29-1|-|-|TRBJ2-7|15
CSVEENLRGSYEQYF
TGCAGCGTTGAAGAGAATCTACGGGGATCTTACGAGCAGTACTTC
>TRBV7-2|TRBD1|few|TRBJ1-6|15
CASSLAGTANSPLHF
TGTGCCAGCAGCTTGGCTGGGACAGCTAATTCACCCCTCCACTTT
>TRBV30|-|few|TRBJ2-4|11
CAWSHGDIQYF
TGTGCCTGGAGTCACGGGGACATTCAGTACTTC
>TRBV10-3|TRBD1|-|TRBJ1-6|13
CAVSQGGRTPLHF
TGTGCCGTCAGCCAGGGGGGCCGGACACCCCTCCACTTT
>TRBV3-1|-|once|TRBJ2-5|13
CASSQSQQETQYF
TGTGCCAGCAGTCAGTCACAGCAAGAGACCCAGTACTTC
>TRBV20-1|-|few|TRBJ1-2|15
CSARDARAPSQGYTF
TGCAGTGCTAGAGATGCCAGGGCTCCAAGTCAAGGCTACACCTTC
>TRBV5-1|TRBD1|-|TRBJ1-3|14
CASSVDRGGNTIYF
TGCGCCAGCAGCGTGGACAGGGGTGGGAACACCATATATTTT
>TRBV4-1|TRBD2|-|TRBJ2-5|18
CASSQRASSGGYQETQYF
TGCGCCAGCAGCCAAAGGGCCTCTAGCGGGGGATACCAAGAGACCCAGTACTTC
>TRBV9|-|-|TRBJ2-7|14
CASSAGPQGYEQYF
TGTGCCAGCAGCGCGGGACCGCAGGGCTACGAGCAGTACTTC